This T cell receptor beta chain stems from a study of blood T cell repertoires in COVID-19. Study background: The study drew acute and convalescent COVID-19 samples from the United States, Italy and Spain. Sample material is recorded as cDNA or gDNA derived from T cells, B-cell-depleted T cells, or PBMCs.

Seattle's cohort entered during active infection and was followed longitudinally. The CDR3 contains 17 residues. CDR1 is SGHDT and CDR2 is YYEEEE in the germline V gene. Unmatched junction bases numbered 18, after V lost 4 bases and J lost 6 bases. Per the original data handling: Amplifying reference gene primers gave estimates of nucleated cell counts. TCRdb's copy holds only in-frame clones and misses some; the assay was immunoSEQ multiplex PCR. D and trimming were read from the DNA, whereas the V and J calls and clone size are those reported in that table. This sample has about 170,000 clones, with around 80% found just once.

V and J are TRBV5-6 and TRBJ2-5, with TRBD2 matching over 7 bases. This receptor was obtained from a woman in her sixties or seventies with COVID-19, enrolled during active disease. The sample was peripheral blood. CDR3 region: CASSPPQLADLRQTQYF. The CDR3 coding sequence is TGTGCCAGCAGCCCACCCCAGCTAGCGGACCTACGGCAGACCCAGTACTTC.